This TCR beta chain stems from a study of T cell responses to AZD1222 COVID-19 vaccine. Study-wide findings and caveats: The study sampled repertoires only after the peak T cell response. Dominant CD4 TCR responses targeted spike regions 160-218 and 743-854.

The CDR3 length is 14 residues. The trim removed 0 bases at V and 2 bases at J, leaving 1 base unmatched. CDR1 PRHDT and CDR2 FYEKMQ come from the germline V gene (reference sequence). The protocol was immunoSEQ multiplex PCR, while the TCRdb copy is restricted to in-frame clones and leaves out a portion. This table has about 140,000 clones, almost 95% appearing once. Concerning this clone: Its antigen remains unknown.

Sequences were derived from peripheral blood, sampled 28 days after the second AZD1222 dose. The gene calls are TRBV13 and TRBJ2-7; 7 bases agree with TRBD1. This receptor was identified in an adult who received the AZD1222 COVID-19 vaccine. CDR3 DNA: TGTGCCAGCAGCTTAGGGCAGGGGGCCTACGAGCAGTACTTC. It is translated as CASSLGQGAYEQYF.